The next 22 T cell receptor beta chains were all read from a single sample in a study of beta chain features in type 1 diabetes. Study-level findings and limits: Across all four CD4+ subsets, people with type 1 diabetes showed modestly shorter TCRB CDR3s.

Every isolated RNA sample was fully reverse transcribed, so sequencing captured expressed TCRB transcripts. Sequenced by immunoSEQ multiplex PCR; TCRdb stores in-frame clones only, minus some. Among under 300,000 clones listed, roughly a tenth were seen once. These TCRs' antigens remain unknown. Sequenced: naive CD4+ T cells from blood. These receptors were obtained from a man in his thirties or forties with type 1 diabetes.

The J gene is TRBJ1-1, the V gene TRBV19; possible D gene TRBD1, 6 bases. V lost 6 bases to trimming and J lost 7 bases, with 9 bases between them. Germline V lookup: CDR1 LNHDA, CDR2 SQIVND (reference sequence). The CDR3 runs to 11 residues. CDR3 nucleotide sequence: TGTGCCAGTAGCCACAGGGATGAAGCTTTCTTT. It encodes CASSHRDEAFF.

The chain uses TRBV6-5 and TRBJ1-2; 9 nucleotides agree with TRBD1. The V segment lost 4 bases and the J segment 6 bases; nucleotides outside the gene matches: 6. CDR1 is MNHEY and CDR2 is SVGAGI in the germline V gene. The CDR3 loop spans 14 amino acids. The CDR3 loop is CASSSQGALNGYTF. The DNA of the CDR3 is TGTGCCAGCAGTTCACAGGGGGCGCTTAATGGCTACACCTTC.

This clone was seen a few times. J is TRBJ2-5 and V is TRBV29-1, with no clear D. Germline lookup yields CDR1 SQVTM and CDR2 ANQGSEA. Between the trimmed V and J ends, which lost 7 bases and 2 bases, there was a span of 11 bases. This CDR3 contains 12 residues. The CDR3 loop is CSALEAQETQYF. Here the CDR3 DNA reads TGCAGCGCTTTAGAAGCTCAAGAGACCCAGTACTTC.

A few counts support this clone. The chain's CDR3 is CASSLNRVRDEKLFF. Here the CDR3 DNA reads TGCGCCAGCAGCTTGAACAGGGTGCGGGATGAAAAACTGTTTTTT. The chain has TRBV5-1 and TRBJ1-4, with a weak D call TRBD1 (6 bases). V shed 1 base and J shed 6 bases, with 13 bases lying between them. The CDR3 runs 15 residues. Germline V CDR1 and CDR2: SGHRS, YFSETQ.

The chain is built from TRBV27 and TRBJ2-2; maybe TRBD1 (6 bases). V was trimmed by 3 bases and J by 4 bases, leaving 12 bases between them. The germline V gene has CDR1 MNHEY and CDR2 SMNVEV (reference sequence). This CDR3 region has 15 residues. CDR3 in DNA: TGTGCCAGCAGTTTCCAACAGGGTGGCACCGGGGAGCTGTTTTTT. Translated, it gives CASSFQQGGTGELFF.

The table lists this clone with a few counts. The chain couples TRBV2 to TRBJ2-7; D is uncertain. The CDR3 covers 12 residues. The germline gives CDR1 SNHLY, CDR2 FYNNEI. Trimming left V 5 bases short and J 0 bases short, with 5 bases between. DNA for the CDR3: TGTGCCAGCAGTACAAGCTCCTACGAGCAGTACTTC. Residues: CASSTSSYEQYF.

The V and J genes are TRBV15 and TRBJ1-4; perhaps TRBD1 as D (6 bases). The CDR3 covers 16 residues. In germline, CDR1 is LNHNV, CDR2 YYDKDF (reference sequence). V gave up 0 bases and J gave up 0 bases, with 8 bases separating them. The CDR3 protein is CATSRDTGPTNEKLFF. DNA for the CDR3: TGTGCCACCAGCAGAGATACAGGGCCAACTAATGAAAAACTGTTTTTT.

This clone was seen more than once but under ten times. The genes are TRBV11-2 and TRBJ2-1; D not certain. V was cut by 5 bases and J by 4 bases, with 9 bases left in between. The CDR3 sequence is 13 residues long. CDR1 is SGHAT, CDR2 FQNNGV, per germline. The CDR3, as DNA: TGTGCCAGCAGCCCCACGGGTTACAATGAGCAGTTCTTC. Amino acid sequence: CASSPTGYNEQFF.

This clone was detected a few times. V is TRBV9 and J is TRBJ2-1; D is uncertain. The CDR3 contains 15 residues. The V gene's germline CDR1 is SGDLS and CDR2 YYNGEE. The V and J ends lost 4 bases and 3 bases respectively, with 14 bases between them. CDR3 DNA: TGTGCCAGCAGCCCCCCCGGTACGGTCTACAATGAGCAGTTCTTC. Its protein product is CASSPPGTVYNEQFF.

This clone was seen more than once but under ten times. The rearrangement joins TRBV7-3 to TRBJ2-3; possible D gene TRBD2, 7 bases. The CDR3 is 13 residues long. The germline V and J ends were trimmed by 5 bases and 5 bases, with 11 bases remaining between them. Germline loops: CDR1 SGHTA, CDR2 FQGTGA. The CDR3: CASSGGGGDTQYF. CDR3 bases: TGTGCCAGCAGCGGGGGGGGCGGAGATACGCAGTATTTT.

Turning to this clone: Distinct nucleotide sequences in the sample also encode this CDR3. The CDR3 spells CASSFSEDTEAFF. CDR3 sequence (DNA): TGTGCCAGCAGCTTTTCTGAGGACACTGAAGCTTTCTTT. This rearrangement joins TRBV7-9 to TRBJ1-1; D is uncertain. Per germline, CDR1 SEHNR and CDR2 FQNEAQ (reference sequence). V lost 3 bases to trimming and J lost 3 bases, with 8 bases between them. The CDR3 totals 13 residues.

The chain couples TRBV4-3 to TRBJ2-6; D possibly corresponds to TRBD1 (6 bases). CDR3 length equals 16 residues. V was clipped by 0 bases and J by 1 base, with 7 bases between them. The germline V gene has CDR1 LGHNA and CDR2 YSLEER. The CDR3 DNA sequence: TGCGCCAGCAGCCAAGAACAGGGATCTGGGGCCAACGTCCTGACTTTC. Amino acids: CASSQEQGSGANVLTF.

This clone was counted only a few times. DNA of the CDR3: TGTGCCACTTCAGGGGGCGCCGGGTTTAGCAATCAGCCCCAGCATTTT. It is translated as CATSGGAGFSNQPQHF. The rearrangement links TRBV25-1 to TRBJ1-5; 8 nucleotides match TRBD1. V gave up 10 bases and J gave up 0 bases; unmatched junction bases: 11. Germline CDR1 reads MGHDK; CDR2 reads SYGVNS. The CDR3 is made up of 16 amino acids.

V gene TRBV2 combines with J gene TRBJ2-1, with 8 bases lining up with TRBD2. CDR3 length equals 16 residues. Looked up from germline, CDR1 is SNHLY and CDR2 is FYNNEI. With V trimmed by 3 bases and J by 4 bases, 8 bases remained unmatched. CDR3: CASSEKWGLGYNEQFF. As DNA, the CDR3 is TGTGCCAGCAGTGAGAAGTGGGGACTAGGGTACAATGAGCAGTTCTTC.

This clone was seen more than once but under ten times. V and J are TRBV7-8 and TRBJ1-5, with 8 nucleotides matching TRBD1. In germline, CDR1 is SGHVS, CDR2 FQNEAQ. The CDR3 sequence is 15 residues long. J gave up 7 bases and V 3 bases, and 8 bases lay outside the gene matches. CDR3 in DNA: TGTGCCAGCAGCTTTGGACGGGACAGGCAACAGCCCCAGCATTTT. This codes for CASSFGRDRQQPQHF.

The chain joins TRBV6-5 to TRBJ2-7, with D possibly being TRBD2 (6 bases). Germline V gives CDR1 MNHEY, CDR2 SVGAGI. Trimming cost V 2 bases and J 4 bases, with 12 bases left between them. This CDR3 comprises 14 residues. CDR3 sequence reads: CASSYMEGIYEQYF. Here the CDR3 DNA reads TGTGCCAGCAGTTACATGGAGGGGATTTACGAGCAGTACTTC.

This clone was counted between two and nine times. J is TRBJ2-7 and V is TRBV4-2; 8 nucleotides line up with TRBD2. Trimming cost V 8 bases and J 3 bases; bases outside gene matches: 9. The germline V gene has CDR1 LGHNA and CDR2 YNFKEQ. This CDR3 has 14 amino acids. This CDR3 reads CASARGAGDYEQYF. The CDR3, as DNA: TGTGCCAGCGCGAGGGGAGCGGGGGACTACGAGCAGTACTTC.

This clone was seen a handful of times. The chain has TRBV4-1 and TRBJ2-7, with 7 bases matching TRBD2. Germline-derived CDR1 and CDR2 are MGHRA and YSYEKL. This CDR3 has 15 residues. J was trimmed by 2 bases and V by 2 bases; bases with no gene match: 6. CDR3 sequence reads: CASSQPSGETYEQYF. CDR3 bases: TGCGCCAGCAGCCAACCAAGCGGGGAAACCTACGAGCAGTACTTC.

The chain is built from TRBV27 and TRBJ1-6; weak D call: TRBD1 (5 bases). The CDR3 runs 14 residues. V gave up 5 bases and J gave up 9 bases, with 14 bases separating them. CDR1 MNHEY and CDR2 SMNVEV come from the germline V gene (reference sequence). CDR3 loop: CASSAPDKLSPLHF. The CDR3 DNA is TGTGCCAGCAGTGCACCGGACAAACTTTCACCCCTCCACTTT.

This clone appeared a few times. V gene TRBV7-2 combines with J gene TRBJ2-3; 7 positions agree with TRBD2. V shed 3 bases and J 6 bases; nucleotides not matched to a gene: 3. The CDR3 covers 13 residues. CDR1 is SGHTA and CDR2 is FQGNSA in the germline V gene. The CDR3 reads CASSFGSGDTQYF. CDR3 DNA: TGTGCCAGCAGCTTTGGTAGCGGGGATACGCAGTATTTT.

In this sample, this clone turned up a few times. V and J are TRBV30 and TRBJ2-4, with 7 bases that match TRBD2. There are 15 residues in the CDR3. Germline CDR1 is GTSNPN and CDR2 is SVGIG (reference sequence). Trimming at V came to 2 bases and at J to 3 bases, leaving 7 bases not matched to a gene. In DNA, the CDR3 is TGTGCCTGGAGTCCCCCGACGGGGGGCAAAAACATTCAGTACTTC. Encoded protein: CAWSPPTGGKNIQYF.

The chain recombines TRBV11-2 with TRBJ1-1; 8 positions match TRBD1. The trim removed 5 bases at V and 1 base at J, leaving 9 bases unmatched. The CDR3 consists of 16 residues. The germline CDR1 and CDR2 sequences are SGHAT and FQNNGV. This chain's CDR3 is CASSAVAGQGNTEAFF. The CDR3 DNA is TGTGCCAGCAGCGCCGTAGCCGGACAGGGGAACACTGAAGCTTTCTTT. The entire variable domain, with the rest obtained from reference TRBV11-2 and TRBJ1-1, is as follows: EAGVAQSPRYKIIEKRQSVAFWCNPISGHATLYWYQQILGQGPKLLIQFQNNGVVDDSQLPKDRFSAERLKGVDSTLKIQPAKLEDSAVYLCASSAVAGQGNTEAFFGQGTRLTVV.